These 8 T cell receptor beta chains share one sample of origin, sequenced in a study of T cell responses to AZD1222 COVID-19 vaccine. TCRdb keeps only in-frame clones here, not all; method: immunoSEQ multiplex PCR. The sample has approximately 150,000 clones, roughly 84% seen once. The sequencing used peripheral blood, collected 28 days after the second AZD1222 dose. The receptors derive from an adult who received the AZD1222 COVID-19 vaccine.

V is TRBV7-9 and J is TRBJ2-5, with D possibly being TRBD1 (5 bases). The CDR3 loop spans 16 amino acids. The V gene lost 7 bases and the J gene lost 1 base, with 19 bases spanning the gap. Germline V gene sequence: CDR1 SEHNR, CDR2 FQNEAQ (reference sequence). This CDR3 is CASTFSPPRAQETQYF. Here the CDR3 DNA reads TGTGCCAGCACCTTCTCCCCCCCCAGGGCCCAAGAGACCCAGTACTTC.

The J gene is TRBJ2-7, the V gene TRBV10-3; TRBD1 matches 11 bases. The ends lost 10 bases at V and 5 bases at J; junction bases unmatched: 13. This CDR3 has 15 residues. Germline CDR1 reads ENHRY; CDR2 reads SYGVKD. Here the CDR3 DNA reads TGTGCCACCCGGGCGAGGGACAGGGGGATGAACGAGCAGTACTTC. Amino acids: CATRARDRGMNEQYF.

V gene TRBV3-1 (or the pseudogene TRBV3-2) combines with J gene TRBJ1-5; the match to TRBD1 covers 8 bases. This CDR3 comprises 15 residues. The J segment lost 3 bases and the V segment lost 0 bases, leaving 1 base of the junction unmatched. CDR1 is LGHDT, CDR2 YNNKEL, per germline (reference sequence). This CDR3 reads CASSQETGANQPQHF. DNA for the CDR3: TGTGCCAGCAGCCAAGAGACAGGGGCCAATCAGCCCCAGCATTTT.

DNA of the CDR3: TGTGCCAGCAGCTCGGACAGGGGTACCTACGAGCAGTACTTC. Protein product: CASSSDRGTYEQYF. The genes are TRBV7-9 and TRBJ2-7; 9 bases line up with TRBD1. This CDR3 comprises 14 residues. V shed 4 bases and J 2 bases; nucleotides not matched to a gene: 3. Germline assignment: CDR1 SEHNR and CDR2 FQNEAQ (reference sequence).

The chain joins TRBV24-1 to TRBJ1-4; D call uncertain. Germline V lookup: CDR1 KGHDR, CDR2 SFDVKD. V was clipped by 3 bases and J by 8 bases, with 18 bases between them. The CDR3 is 16 amino acids. The CDR3 region is CATSDPRTSFGEKLFF. CDR3 bases: TGTGCCACCAGTGATCCCCGGACGAGCTTTGGGGAAAAACTGTTTTTT.

This chain links TRBV18 with TRBJ2-3; D is unresolved. The CDR3 spans 14 residues. CDR1 KGHSH and CDR2 LQKENI come from the germline V gene. V shed 2 bases and J shed 0 bases, with 6 bases lying between them. The CDR3 protein is CASSPTDSTDTQYF. The CDR3 DNA follows: TGTGCCAGCTCACCAACGGATAGCACAGATACGCAGTATTTT.

The rearrangement joins TRBV28 to TRBJ1-6; weak D call: TRBD1 (6 bases). The CDR3 is 14 amino acids. The germline CDR1 and CDR2 sequences are MDHEN and SYDVKM. V lost 3 bases to trimming and J lost 9 bases, with 12 bases between them. Written as DNA, the CDR3 is TGTGCCAGCAGTTTTTACAGGGCGGGTTCACCCCTCCACTTT. This codes for CASSFYRAGSPLHF.

In this sample, this clone turned up a few times. V and J are TRBV11-3 and TRBJ1-5; a possible D gene is TRBD1 (6 bases). In germline, CDR1 is SGHNT, CDR2 YENEEA. The CDR3 consists of 17 residues. The germline V and J ends were trimmed by 3 bases and 3 bases, with 18 bases remaining between them. The CDR3 reads CASSFPGAGTANQPQHF. CDR3 coding DNA: TGTGCCAGCAGCTTCCCAGGGGCGGGCACCGCCAATCAGCCCCAGCATTTT.